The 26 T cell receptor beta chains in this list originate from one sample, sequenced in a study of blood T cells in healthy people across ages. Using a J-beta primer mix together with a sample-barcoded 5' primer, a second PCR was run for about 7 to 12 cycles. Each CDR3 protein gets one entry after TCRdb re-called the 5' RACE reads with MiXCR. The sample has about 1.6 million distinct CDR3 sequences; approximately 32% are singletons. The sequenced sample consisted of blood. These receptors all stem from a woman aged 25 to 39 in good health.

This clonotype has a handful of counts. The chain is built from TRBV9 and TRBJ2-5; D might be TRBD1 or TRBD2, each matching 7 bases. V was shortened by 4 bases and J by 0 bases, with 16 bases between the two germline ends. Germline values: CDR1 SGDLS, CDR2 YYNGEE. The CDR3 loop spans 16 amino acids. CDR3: CASSPGGGPNQETQYF. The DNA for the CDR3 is TGTGCCAGCAGCCCAGGGGGGGGGCCCAACCAAGAGACCCAGTACTTC.

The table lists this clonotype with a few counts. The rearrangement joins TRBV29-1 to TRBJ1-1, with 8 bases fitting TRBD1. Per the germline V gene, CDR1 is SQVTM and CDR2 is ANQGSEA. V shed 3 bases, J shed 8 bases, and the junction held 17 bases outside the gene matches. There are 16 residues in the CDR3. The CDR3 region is CSVDGITTGGYPEAFF. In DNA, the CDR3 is TGCAGCGTTGACGGAATCACAACAGGGGGTTATCCCGAAGCTTTCTTT.

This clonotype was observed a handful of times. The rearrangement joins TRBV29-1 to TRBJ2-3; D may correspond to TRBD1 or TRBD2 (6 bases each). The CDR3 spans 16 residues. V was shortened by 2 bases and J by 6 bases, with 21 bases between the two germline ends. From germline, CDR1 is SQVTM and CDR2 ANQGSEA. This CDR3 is CSVEQGVSGAGDTQYF. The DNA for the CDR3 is TGCAGCGTTGAACAGGGCGTGTCGGGGGCGGGGGATACGCAGTATTTT.

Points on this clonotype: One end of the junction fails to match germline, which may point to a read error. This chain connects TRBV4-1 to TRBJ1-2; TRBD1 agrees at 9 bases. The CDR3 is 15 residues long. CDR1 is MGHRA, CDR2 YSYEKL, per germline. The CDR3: CASSQSRTGAYGHTF. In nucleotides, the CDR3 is TGCGCCAGCAGCCAATCCCGGACAGGGGCTTATGGCCACACCTTC.

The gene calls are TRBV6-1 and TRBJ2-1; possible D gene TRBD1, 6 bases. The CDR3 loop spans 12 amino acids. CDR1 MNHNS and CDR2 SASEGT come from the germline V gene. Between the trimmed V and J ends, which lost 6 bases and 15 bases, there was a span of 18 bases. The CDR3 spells CASSPGDRFRFF. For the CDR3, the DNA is TGTGCCAGCAGCCCAGGTGACAGGTTTCGGTTCTTC.

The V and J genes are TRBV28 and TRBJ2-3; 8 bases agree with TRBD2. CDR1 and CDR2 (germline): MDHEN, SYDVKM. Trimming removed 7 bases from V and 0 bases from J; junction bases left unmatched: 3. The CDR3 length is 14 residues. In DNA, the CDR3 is TGTGCCAGCAATCGACTAGCGAGCACAGATACGCAGTATTTT. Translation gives CASNRLASTDTQYF.

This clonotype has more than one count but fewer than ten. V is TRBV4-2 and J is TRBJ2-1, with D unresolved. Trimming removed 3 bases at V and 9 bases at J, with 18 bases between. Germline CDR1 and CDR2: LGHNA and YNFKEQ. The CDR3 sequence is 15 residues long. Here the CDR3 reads CASSQATHTWGEQFF. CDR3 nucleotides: TGTGCCAGCAGCCAGGCGACTCACACTTGGGGTGAGCAGTTCTTC.

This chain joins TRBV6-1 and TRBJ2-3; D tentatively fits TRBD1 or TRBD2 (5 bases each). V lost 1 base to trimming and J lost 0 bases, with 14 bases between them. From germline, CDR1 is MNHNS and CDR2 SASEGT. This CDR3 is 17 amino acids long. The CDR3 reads CASSEGIVRGSTDTQYF. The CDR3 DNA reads TGTGCCAGCAGTGAAGGGATTGTGAGGGGAAGCACAGATACGCAGTATTTT.

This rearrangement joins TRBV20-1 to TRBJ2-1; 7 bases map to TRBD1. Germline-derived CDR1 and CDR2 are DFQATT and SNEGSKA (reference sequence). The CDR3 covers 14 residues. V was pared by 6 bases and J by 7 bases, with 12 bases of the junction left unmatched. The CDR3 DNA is TGCAGTGCCGCGAAGGGGGCGGTAGGAAATGAGCAGTTCTTC. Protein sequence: CSAAKGAVGNEQFF.

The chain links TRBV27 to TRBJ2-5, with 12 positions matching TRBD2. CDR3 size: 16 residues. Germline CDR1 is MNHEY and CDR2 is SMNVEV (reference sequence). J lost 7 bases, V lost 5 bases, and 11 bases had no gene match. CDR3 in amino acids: CASSPASGGASRTQYF. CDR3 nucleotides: TGTGCCAGCAGTCCTGCTAGCGGGGGGGCATCGAGGACCCAGTACTTC.

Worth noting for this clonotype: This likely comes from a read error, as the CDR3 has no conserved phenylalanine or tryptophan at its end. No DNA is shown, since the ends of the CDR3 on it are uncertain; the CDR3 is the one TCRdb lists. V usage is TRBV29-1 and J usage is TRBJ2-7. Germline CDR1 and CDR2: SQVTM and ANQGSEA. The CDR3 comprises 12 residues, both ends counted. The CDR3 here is CSVGQGSYEQCC.

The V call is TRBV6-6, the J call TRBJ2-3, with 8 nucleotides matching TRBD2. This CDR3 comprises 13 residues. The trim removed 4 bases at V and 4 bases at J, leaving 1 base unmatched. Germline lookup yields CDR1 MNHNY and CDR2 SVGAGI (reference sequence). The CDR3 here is CASSSTSADTQYF. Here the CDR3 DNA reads TGTGCCAGCAGTTCGACTAGCGCAGATACGCAGTATTTT.

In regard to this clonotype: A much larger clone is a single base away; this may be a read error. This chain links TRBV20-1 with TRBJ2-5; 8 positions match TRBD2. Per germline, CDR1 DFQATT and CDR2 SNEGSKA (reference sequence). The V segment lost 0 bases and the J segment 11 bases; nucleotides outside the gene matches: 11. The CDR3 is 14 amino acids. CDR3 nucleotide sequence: TGCAGTGCTAGAGATCACCTAGCGGGCGATGAGCAGTACTTC. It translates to CSARDHLAGDEQYF.

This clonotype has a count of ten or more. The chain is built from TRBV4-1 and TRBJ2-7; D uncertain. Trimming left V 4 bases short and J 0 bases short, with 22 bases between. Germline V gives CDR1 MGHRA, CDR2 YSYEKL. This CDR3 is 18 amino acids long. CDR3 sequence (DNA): TGCGCCAGCAGCCTATTCCCGCCCGAGACTGATAGCTCCTACGAGCAGTACTTC. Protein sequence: CASSLFPPETDSSYEQYF.

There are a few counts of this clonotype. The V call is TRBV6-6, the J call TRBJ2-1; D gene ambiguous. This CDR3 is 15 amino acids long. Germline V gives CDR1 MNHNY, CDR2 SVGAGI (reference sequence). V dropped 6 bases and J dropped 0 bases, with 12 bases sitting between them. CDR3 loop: CASRPGPLSYNEQFF. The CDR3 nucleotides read TGTGCCAGCAGACCCGGACCTCTCTCCTACAATGAGCAGTTCTTC.

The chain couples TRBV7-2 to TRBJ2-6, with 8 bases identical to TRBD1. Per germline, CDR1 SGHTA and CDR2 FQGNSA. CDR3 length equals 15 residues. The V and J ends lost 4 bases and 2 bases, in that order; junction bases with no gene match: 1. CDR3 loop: CASSSRGPGANVLTF. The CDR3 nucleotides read TGTGCCAGCAGCTCCAGGGGGCCTGGGGCCAACGTCCTGACTTTC.

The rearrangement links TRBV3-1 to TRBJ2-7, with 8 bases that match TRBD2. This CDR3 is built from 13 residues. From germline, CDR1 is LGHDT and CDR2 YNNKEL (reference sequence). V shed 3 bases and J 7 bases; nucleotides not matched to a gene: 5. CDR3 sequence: CASSQREAREQYF. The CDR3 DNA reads TGTGCCAGCAGCCAGCGGGAGGCTAGGGAGCAGTACTTC.

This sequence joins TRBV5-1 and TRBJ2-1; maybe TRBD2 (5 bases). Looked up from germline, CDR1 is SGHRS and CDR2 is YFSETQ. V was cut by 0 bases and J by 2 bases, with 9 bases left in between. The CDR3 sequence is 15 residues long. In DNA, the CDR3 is TGCGCCAGCAGCTTGGGAGGGTACCCCTACAATGAGCAGTTCTTC. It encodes CASSLGGYPYNEQFF. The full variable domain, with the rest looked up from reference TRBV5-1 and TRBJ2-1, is KAGVTQTPRYLIKTRGQQVTLSCSPISGHRSVSWYQQTPGQGLQFLFEYFSETQRNKGNFPGRFSGRQFSNSRSEMNVSTLELGDSALYLCASSLGGYPYNEQFFGPGTRLTVL.

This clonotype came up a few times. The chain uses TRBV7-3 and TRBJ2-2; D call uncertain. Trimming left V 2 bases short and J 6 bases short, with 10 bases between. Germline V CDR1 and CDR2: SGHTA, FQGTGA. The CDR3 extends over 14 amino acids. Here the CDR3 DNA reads TGTGCCAGCAGCTTAGTTCCAGGCTCCGGGGAGCTGTTTTTT. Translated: CASSLVPGSGELFF.

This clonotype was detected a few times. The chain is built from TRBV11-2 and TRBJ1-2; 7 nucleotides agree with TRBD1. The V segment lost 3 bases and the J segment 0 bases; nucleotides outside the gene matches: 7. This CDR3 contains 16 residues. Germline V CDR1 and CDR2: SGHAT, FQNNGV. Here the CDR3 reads CASSLGTGAPNYGYTF. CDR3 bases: TGTGCCAGCAGCTTGGGTACAGGGGCCCCTAACTATGGCTACACCTTC.

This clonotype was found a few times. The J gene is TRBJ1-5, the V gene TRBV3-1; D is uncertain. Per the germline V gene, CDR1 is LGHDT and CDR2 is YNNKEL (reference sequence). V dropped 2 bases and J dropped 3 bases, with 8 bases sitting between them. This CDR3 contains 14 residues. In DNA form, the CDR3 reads TGTGCCAGCAGCCAAACCGGGCCCAATCAGCCCCAGCATTTT. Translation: CASSQTGPNQPQHF.

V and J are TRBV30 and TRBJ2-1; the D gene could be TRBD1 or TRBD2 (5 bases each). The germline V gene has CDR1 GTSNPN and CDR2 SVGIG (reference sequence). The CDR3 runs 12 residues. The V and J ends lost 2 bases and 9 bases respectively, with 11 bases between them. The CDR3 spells CAWSMVGTEQFF. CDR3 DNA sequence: TGTGCCTGGAGTATGGTGGGGACTGAGCAGTTCTTC.

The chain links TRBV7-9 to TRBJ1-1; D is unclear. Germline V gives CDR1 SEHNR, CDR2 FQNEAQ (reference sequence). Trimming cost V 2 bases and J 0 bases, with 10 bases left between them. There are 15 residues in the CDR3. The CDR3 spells CASSLSGLMNTEAFF. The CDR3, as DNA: TGTGCCAGCAGCTTATCGGGTCTCATGAACACTGAAGCTTTCTTT.

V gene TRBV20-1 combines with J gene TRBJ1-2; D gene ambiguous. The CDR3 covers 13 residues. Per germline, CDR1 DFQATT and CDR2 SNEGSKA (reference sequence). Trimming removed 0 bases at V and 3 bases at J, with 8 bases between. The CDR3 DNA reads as TGCAGTGCTAGAGACGCGGCCCACTATGGCTACACCTTC. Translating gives CSARDAAHYGYTF.

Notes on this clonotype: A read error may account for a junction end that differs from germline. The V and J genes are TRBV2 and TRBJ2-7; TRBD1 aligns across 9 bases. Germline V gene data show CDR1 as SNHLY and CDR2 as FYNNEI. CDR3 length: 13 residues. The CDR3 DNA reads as TGCGCCAGCGATTACAGGGGGCTCTACGAGCAGTACTTC. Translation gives CASDYRGLYEQYF.

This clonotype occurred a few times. CDR3 residues: CSASGWTSYEQYF. CDR3 DNA: TGCAGTGCTAGTGGGTGGACTAGCTACGAGCAGTACTTC. V is TRBV20-1 and J is TRBJ2-7; 7 bases match TRBD2. The V segment lost 3 bases and the J segment 3 bases; nucleotides outside the gene matches: 5. Germline-derived CDR1 and CDR2 are DFQATT and SNEGSKA (reference sequence). The CDR3 sequence is 13 residues long.